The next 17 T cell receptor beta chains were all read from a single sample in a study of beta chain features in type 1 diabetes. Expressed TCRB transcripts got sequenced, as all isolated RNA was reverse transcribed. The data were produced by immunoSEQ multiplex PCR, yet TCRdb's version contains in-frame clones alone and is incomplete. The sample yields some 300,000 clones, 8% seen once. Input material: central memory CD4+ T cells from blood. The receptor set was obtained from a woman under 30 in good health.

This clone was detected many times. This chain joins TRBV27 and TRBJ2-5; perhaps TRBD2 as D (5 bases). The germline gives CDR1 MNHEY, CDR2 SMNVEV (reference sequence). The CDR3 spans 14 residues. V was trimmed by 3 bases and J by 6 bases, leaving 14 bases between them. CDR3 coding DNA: TGTGCCAGCAGTTTCGAGCCCCACGGGAAGACCCAGTACTTC. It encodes CASSFEPHGKTQYF.

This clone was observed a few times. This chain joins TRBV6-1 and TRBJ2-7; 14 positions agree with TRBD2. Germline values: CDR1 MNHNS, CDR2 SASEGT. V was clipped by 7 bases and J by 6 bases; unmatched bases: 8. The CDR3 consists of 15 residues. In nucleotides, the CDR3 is TGTGCCAGCACCCCGGGACTAGCGGGAGCTTTCGAGCAGTACTTC. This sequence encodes CASTPGLAGAFEQYF.

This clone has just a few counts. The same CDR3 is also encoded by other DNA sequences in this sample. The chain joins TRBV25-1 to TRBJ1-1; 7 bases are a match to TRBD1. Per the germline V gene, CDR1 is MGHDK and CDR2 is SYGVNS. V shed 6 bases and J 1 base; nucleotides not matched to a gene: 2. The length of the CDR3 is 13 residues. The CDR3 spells CASSGQANTEAFF. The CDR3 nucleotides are TGTGCCAGCAGCGGACAGGCGAACACTGAAGCTTTCTTT.

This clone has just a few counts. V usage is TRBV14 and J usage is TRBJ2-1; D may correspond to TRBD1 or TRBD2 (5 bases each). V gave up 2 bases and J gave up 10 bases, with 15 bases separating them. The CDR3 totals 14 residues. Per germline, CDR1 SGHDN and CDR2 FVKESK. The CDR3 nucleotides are TGTGCCAGCAGCCAATCAGGGTGGGGACGGGAGCAGTTCTTC. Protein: CASSQSGWGREQFF.

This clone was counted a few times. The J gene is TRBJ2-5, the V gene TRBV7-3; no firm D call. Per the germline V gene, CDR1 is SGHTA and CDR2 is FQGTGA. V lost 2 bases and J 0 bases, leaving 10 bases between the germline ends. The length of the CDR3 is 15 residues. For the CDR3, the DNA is TGTGCCAGCAGCTTAGGTAGAAAGAACCAAGAGACCCAGTACTTC. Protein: CASSLGRKNQETQYF. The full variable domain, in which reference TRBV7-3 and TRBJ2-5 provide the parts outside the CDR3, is GAGVSQTPSNKVTEKGKYVELRCDPISGHTALYWYRQSLGQGPEFLIYFQGTGAADDSGLPNDRFFAVRPEGSVSTLKIQRTERGDSAVYLCASSLGRKNQETQYFGPGTRLLVL.

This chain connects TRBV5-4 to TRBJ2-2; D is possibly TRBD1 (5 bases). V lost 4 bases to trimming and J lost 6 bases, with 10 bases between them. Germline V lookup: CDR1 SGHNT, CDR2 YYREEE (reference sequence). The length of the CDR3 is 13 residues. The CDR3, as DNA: TGTGCCAGCAGCGCGACAGCTTCCGGGGAGCTGTTTTTT. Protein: CASSATASGELFF.

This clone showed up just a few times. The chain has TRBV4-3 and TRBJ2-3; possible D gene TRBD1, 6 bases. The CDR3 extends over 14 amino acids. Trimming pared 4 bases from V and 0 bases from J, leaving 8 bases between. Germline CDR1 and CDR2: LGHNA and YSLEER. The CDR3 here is CASSRDRSTDTQYF. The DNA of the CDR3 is TGCGCCAGCAGCCGAGACAGGAGCACAGATACGCAGTATTTT.

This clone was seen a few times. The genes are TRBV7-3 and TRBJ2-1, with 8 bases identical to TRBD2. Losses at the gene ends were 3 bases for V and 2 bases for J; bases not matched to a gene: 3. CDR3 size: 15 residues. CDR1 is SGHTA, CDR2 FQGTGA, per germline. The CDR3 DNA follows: TGTGCCAGCAGCTTGGGTAGCGGGACCTACAATGAGCAGTTCTTC. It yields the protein CASSLGSGTYNEQFF.

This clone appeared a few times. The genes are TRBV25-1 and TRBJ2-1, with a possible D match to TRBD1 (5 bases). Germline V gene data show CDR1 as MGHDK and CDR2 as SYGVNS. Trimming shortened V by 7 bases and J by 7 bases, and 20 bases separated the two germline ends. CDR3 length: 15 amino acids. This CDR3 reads CASTPLSWAGNEQFF. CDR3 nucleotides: TGTGCCAGCACCCCCTTGTCGTGGGCAGGGAATGAGCAGTTCTTC.

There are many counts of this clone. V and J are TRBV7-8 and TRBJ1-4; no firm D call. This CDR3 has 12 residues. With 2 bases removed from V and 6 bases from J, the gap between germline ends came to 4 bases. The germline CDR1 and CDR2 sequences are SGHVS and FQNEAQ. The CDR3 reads CASSLPHEKLFF. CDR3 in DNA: TGTGCCAGCAGCTTACCGCATGAAAAACTGTTTTTT.

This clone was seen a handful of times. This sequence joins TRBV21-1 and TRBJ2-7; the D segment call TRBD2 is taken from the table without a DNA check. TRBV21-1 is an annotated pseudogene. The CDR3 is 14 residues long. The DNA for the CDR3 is TGTGCCAGCAGCACTCGACTGCGTTCCTACGAGCAGTACGTC. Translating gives CASSTRLRSYEQYV.

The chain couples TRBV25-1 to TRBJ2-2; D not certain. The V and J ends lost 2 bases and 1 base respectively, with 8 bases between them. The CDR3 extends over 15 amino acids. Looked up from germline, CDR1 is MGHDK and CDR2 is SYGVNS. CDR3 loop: CASSEGLVNTGELFF. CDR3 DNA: TGTGCCAGCAGTGAAGGGTTAGTGAACACCGGGGAGCTGTTTTTT.

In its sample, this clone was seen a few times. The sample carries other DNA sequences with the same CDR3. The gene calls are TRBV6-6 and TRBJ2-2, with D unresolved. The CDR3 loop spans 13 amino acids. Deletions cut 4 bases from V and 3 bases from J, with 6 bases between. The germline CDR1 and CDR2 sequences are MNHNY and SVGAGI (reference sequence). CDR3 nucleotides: TGTGCCAGCAGTTCCGCGTACACCGGGGAGCTGTTTTTT. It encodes CASSSAYTGELFF.

This CDR3 is CASSKTGAMQPQHF. The CDR3 nucleotides are TGTGCCAGCAGCAAGACAGGGGCGATGCAGCCCCAGCATTTT. This chain joins TRBV13 and TRBJ1-5, with TRBD1 matching over 8 bases. Looked up from germline, CDR1 is PRHDT and CDR2 is FYEKMQ (reference sequence). J was trimmed by 7 bases and V by 5 bases; bases with no gene match: 7. This CDR3 region has 14 residues.

The CDR3 here is CASRRRTEETQYF. The CDR3 DNA reads TGTGCCAGCCGCCGACGGACAGAAGAGACCCAGTACTTC. This chain connects TRBV27 to TRBJ2-5, with D perhaps TRBD1 (6 bases). The CDR3 contains 13 residues. V lost 8 bases and J 3 bases, leaving 13 bases between the germline ends. Germline V CDR1 and CDR2: MNHEY, SMNVEV (reference sequence).

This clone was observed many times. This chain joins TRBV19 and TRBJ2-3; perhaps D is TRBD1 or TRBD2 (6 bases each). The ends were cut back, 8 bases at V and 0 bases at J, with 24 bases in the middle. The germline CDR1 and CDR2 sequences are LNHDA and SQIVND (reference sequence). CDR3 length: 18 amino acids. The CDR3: CASRRLWGADRSTDTQYF. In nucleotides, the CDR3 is TGTGCCAGTCGGAGGCTTTGGGGGGCCGACCGGAGCACAGATACGCAGTATTTT.

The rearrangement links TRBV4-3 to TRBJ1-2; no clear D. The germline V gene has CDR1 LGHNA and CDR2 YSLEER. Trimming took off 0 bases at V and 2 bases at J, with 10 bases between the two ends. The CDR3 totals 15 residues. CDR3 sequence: CASSQDRGLNYGYTF. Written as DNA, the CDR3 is TGCGCCAGCAGCCAAGATCGTGGGTTGAACTATGGCTACACCTTC.